The sequence of this T cell receptor beta chain was determined in a study of immune evolution from preneoplasia to lung adenocarcinoma (dated by TCRdb to about 2021). Describing the broader study: HLA loss of heterozygosity was found in around 7% of AIS, around 14% of MIA and roughly 31% of ADC lesions, and in no AAH lesions. The study used immune gene expression, TCR sequencing and multiplex immunofluorescence to profile the immune contexture of lung adenocarcinoma precursors and invasive adenocarcinoma. Resected precursor lesions (AAH, AIS, MIA) and invasive adenocarcinomas were each compared against paired morphologically normal lung tissue. The sample size depended on which specimens were available, not on a prior power calculation. The immune data were integrated with whole exome sequencing and methylation data from the same cohort of nodules. A total of roughly 51 patients with pulmonary nodules who underwent surgical resection were included in the overall cohort. A total of more than 40 patients contributed TCR sequencing data. According to the study, around 100 samples were used for TCR sequencing. POLYSOLVER was used to infer class I HLA alleles from exome data, and LOHHLA was used to detect allele-specific HLA loss.

TCR beta CDR3 regions were sequenced from DNA using the immunoSEQ hsTCRbeta Kit. Concerning the study's data processing: TCR sequencing data were analysed with the ImmunoSEQ Analyzer. T cell clonality was defined as 1 minus Pielou's evenness computed on productive rearrangements. The inverse Simpson index, applied to productive templates, was used to measure T cell diversity. T cell density was TCR beta template counts normalized to usable DNA, estimated by amplifying and sequencing housekeeping genes. Two-sided Kruskal-Wallis tests were used to compare TCR metrics across histologic stages. Sourced from immuneACCESS, this table was stored by TCRdb with only in-frame sequences that have V and J called. A share of the clones is absent; for the studies checked, an unresolved V gene accounts for under half, and the remainder has no known explanation. V and J calls and clone size come straight from that table; D and trimming were deduced from the DNA. This sample gives 15,000 to 20,000 clones in total; 65% to 90% of them show up just once. The ten largest account for about 2.5% of the sample.

Broader findings and caveats from the paper: The findings were based on association rather than direct causation, and larger cohorts with long-term follow-up and longitudinal biopsies were deemed needed. Normal lung had the highest top T cell clone frequencies, which appeared to decline progressively from AAH through AIS, MIA and invasive adenocarcinoma. KRAS-mutant nodules showed the highest T cell clonality compared with EGFR-mutant or double wild-type lesions. Clonality was highest in normal lung, while later-stage lesions appeared to have lower clonality but higher T cell density and diversity. All patients were from Japan and China, so applicability to Western populations was uncertain.

Between 2014 and 2017, the patients underwent resection in either Japan or China. Two lung cancer pathologists independently confirmed the histologic diagnosis of each case on H&E slides. For nucleic acid extraction, premalignant or tumor cells were enriched by macro-dissection following pathologic assessment. DNA was isolated from FFPE tissue using the AllPrep DNA/RNA FFPE Kit. This clone was seen a handful of times. Its antigen is unknown. No base qualities exist here, and no much larger clone lies one base off it. The germline V gene encodes CDR1 SNHLY and CDR2 FYNNEI. Trimming removed 4 bases from V and 4 bases from J, leaving 11 bases between the germline ends. The CDR3 contains 13 residues, cysteine and phenylalanine counted. This entry keeps only the CDR3 DNA: 39 bases, framed from base 1.

This sequence originates from a person between 65 and 79 years old with invasive lung adenocarcinoma. Sequenced sample: FFPE invasive lung adenocarcinoma tissue. This specimen's cell subset or site label, interpreted: frankly invasive lung adenocarcinoma (ADC). Recombination joined TRBV2 with TRBJ2-7; a tentative D call is TRBD2 (5 bases match). The DNA sequence follows: TGTGCCAGCAGTGGGGTAGGGAGTTACGAGCAGTACTTC. Translated, it gives CASSGVGSYEQYF. The full variable domain, with segments outside the CDR3 supplied by the reference TRBV2 and TRBJ2-7 proteins, appears as EPEVTQTPSHQVTQMGQEVILRCVPISNHLYFYWYRQILGQKVEFLVSFYNNEISEKSEIFDDQFSVERPDGSNFTLKIRSTKLEDSAMYFCASSGVGSYEQYFGPGTRLTVT.